Shown below are 28 T cell receptor beta chains from a single sample sequenced in a study of shared clonotypes between healthy human individuals. Assay used: immunoSEQ multiplex PCR; TCRdb lists only in-frame clones, some missing. Of 740,000 or so clones listed, around 73% are singletons. The specimen was memory CD4+ T cells sorted from blood. The subset is: CD45RA-negative fraction. The receptors derive from a woman under 40 in good health.

The J gene is TRBJ1-1, the V gene TRBV6-1; 7 nucleotides agree with TRBD1. The V gene end was trimmed by 6 bases and the J gene end by 4 bases; junction bases not matched to a gene: 5. The germline V gene encodes CDR1 MNHNS and CDR2 SASEGT. The CDR3 totals 13 residues. CDR3 coding DNA: TGTGCCAGCAGCCAGGGGGAGATCACTGAAGCTTTCTTT. Translating gives CASSQGEITEAFF.

This clone was detected only once. The chain links TRBV11-1 to TRBJ2-3, with D tentatively TRBD2 (7 bases). V gave up 5 bases and J gave up 3 bases, with 18 bases separating them. Looked up from germline, CDR1 is SGHAT and CDR2 is FQDESV (reference sequence). The CDR3 consists of 16 residues. The CDR3 loop is CASSHDGGRMTDTQYF. CDR3 sequence (DNA): TGTGCCAGCAGCCACGACGGGGGGCGAATGACAGATACGCAGTATTTT. Drawing the rest from reference TRBV11-1 and TRBJ2-3, the complete variable domain is EAEVAQSPRYKITEKSQAVAFWCDPISGHATLYWYRQILGQGPELLVQFQDESVVDDSQLPKDRFSAERLKGVDSTLKIQPAELGDSAMYLCASSHDGGRMTDTQYFGPGTRLTVL.

V is TRBV2 and J is TRBJ2-5; the D call may be TRBD1 or TRBD2 (5 bases each). The V gene's germline CDR1 is SNHLY and CDR2 FYNNEI. The CDR3 sequence is 11 residues long. The V gene lost 4 bases and the J gene lost 11 bases, with 11 bases spanning the gap. The CDR3 is CASSVAQGQYF. For the CDR3, the DNA is TGTGCCAGCAGTGTAGCGCAGGGTCAGTACTTC.

The chain uses TRBV11-2 and TRBJ2-7, with 8 bases matching TRBD2. Germline trimming cut 3 bases from V and 3 bases from J; bases unmatched to any gene: 7. Looked up from germline, CDR1 is SGHAT and CDR2 is FQNNGV. The CDR3 is 15 residues long. Here the CDR3 reads CASSFTLAGLYEQYF. CDR3 DNA: TGTGCCAGCAGCTTCACTTTAGCGGGACTCTACGAGCAGTACTTC.

This chain links TRBV7-9 with TRBJ1-2; D ambiguous. Germline CDR1 reads SEHNR; CDR2 reads FQNEAQ (reference sequence). Between the trimmed V and J ends, which lost 8 bases and 3 bases, there was a span of 7 bases. CDR3 length: 11 amino acids. The CDR3 bases are TGTGCCAGCGGGGAGTACTATGGCTACACCTTC. As protein: CASGEYYGYTF.

The CDR3 coding sequence is TGTGCCTGGAGTGACCAATTCGCAGGGAAAAACATTCAGTACTTC. Its protein is CAWSDQFAGKNIQYF. This chain links TRBV30 with TRBJ2-4, with a tentative D call TRBD1 (5 bases). With 1 base removed from V and 4 bases from J, the gap between germline ends came to 14 bases. From germline, CDR1 is GTSNPN and CDR2 SVGIG (reference sequence). CDR3 size: 15 residues.

Of note for this clone: This same CDR3 is encoded by further DNA sequences in the sample. V usage is TRBV11-2 and J usage is TRBJ2-1, with unresolved D. There are 14 residues in the CDR3. Germline V gene lookup returns CDR1 SGHAT and CDR2 FQNNGV. V was shortened by 1 base and J by 4 bases, with 8 bases between the two germline ends. In nucleotides, the CDR3 is TGTGCCAGCAGCTTAGCCGGAAGGTACAATGAGCAGTTCTTC. Encoded protein: CASSLAGRYNEQFF. The full variable domain, in which reference TRBV11-2 and TRBJ2-1 provide the parts outside the CDR3, is EAGVAQSPRYKIIEKRQSVAFWCNPISGHATLYWYQQILGQGPKLLIQFQNNGVVDDSQLPKDRFSAERLKGVDSTLKIQPAKLEDSAVYLCASSLAGRYNEQFFGPGTRLTVL.

The V call is TRBV14, the J call TRBJ1-4; 10 nucleotides agree with TRBD1. The CDR3 has 17 amino acids. The J segment lost 2 bases and the V segment lost 2 bases, leaving 5 bases of the junction unmatched. The V gene's germline CDR1 is SGHDN and CDR2 FVKESK. The CDR3 loop reads CASSQLGQGRTNEKLFF. In nucleotides, the CDR3 is TGTGCCAGCAGCCAACTGGGACAGGGGAGGACTAATGAAAAACTGTTTTTT. Complete variable domain (other parts from reference TRBV14 and TRBJ1-4): EAGVTQFPSHSVIEKGQTVTLRCDPISGHDNLYWYRRVMGKEIKFLLHFVKESKQDESGMPNNRFLAERTGGTYSTLKVQPAELEDSGVYFCASSQLGQGRTNEKLFFGSGTQLSVL.

The gene calls are TRBV7-9 and TRBJ2-3; TRBD1 matches at 9 bases. Trimming at V came to 2 bases and at J to 8 bases, leaving 14 bases not matched to a gene. The CDR3 extends over 17 amino acids. Germline lookup yields CDR1 SEHNR and CDR2 FQNEAQ (reference sequence). CDR3 in amino acids: CASSLTLTRDRVRTQYF. The CDR3 DNA follows: TGTGCCAGCAGCTTAACCTTAACCCGGGACAGGGTACGTACGCAGTATTTT.

The gene calls are TRBV5-1 and TRBJ2-7; no firm D call. Between the trimmed V and J ends, which lost 1 base and 1 base, there was a span of 12 bases. The CDR3 has 15 amino acids. Germline V gene sequence: CDR1 SGHRS, CDR2 YFSETQ. The CDR3 here is CASSLISDTSYEQYF. The CDR3 bases are TGCGCCAGCAGCTTGATCTCCGACACTTCCTACGAGCAGTACTTC.

There are many counts of this clone. The gene calls are TRBV10-3 and TRBJ2-7, with unresolved D. V lost 3 bases to trimming and J lost 1 base, with 7 bases between them. The V gene's germline CDR1 is ENHRY and CDR2 SYGVKD. The CDR3 totals 13 residues. CDR3 region: CAISDEESYEQYF. As DNA, the CDR3 is TGTGCCATCAGTGATGAGGAGTCCTACGAGCAGTACTTC.

This chain connects TRBV5-1 to TRBJ2-1, with D perhaps matching TRBD1 or TRBD2 (5 bases each). CDR1 and CDR2 (germline): SGHRS, YFSETQ. V was shortened by 7 bases and J by 7 bases, with 18 bases between the two germline ends. The CDR3 consists of 14 residues. CDR3 nucleotides: TGCGCCAGCCAGATCGGGACGGCAGGGAATGAGCAGTTCTTC. Translation: CASQIGTAGNEQFF.

This sequence joins TRBV27 and TRBJ1-5; perhaps TRBD1 as D (5 bases). Germline V CDR1 and CDR2: MNHEY, SMNVEV (reference sequence). CDR3 length equals 14 residues. The germline V and J ends were trimmed by 10 bases and 0 bases, with 13 bases remaining between them. CDR3 sequence reads: CANPPGDSNQPQHF. In DNA, the CDR3 is TGTGCCAACCCCCCGGGGGATAGCAATCAGCCCCAGCATTTT.

The V call is TRBV28, the J call TRBJ1-5; D gene ambiguous. Trimming left V 2 bases short and J 7 bases short, with 21 bases between. This CDR3 is 17 amino acids long. The germline CDR1 and CDR2 sequences are MDHEN and SYDVKM. CDR3 sequence reads: CASSLNPASPGVQPQHF. In DNA form, the CDR3 reads TGTGCCAGCAGTTTAAACCCCGCCTCGCCTGGTGTACAGCCCCAGCATTTT.

The J gene is TRBJ2-1, the V gene TRBV28; 10 nucleotides agree with TRBD2. The V gene's germline CDR1 is MDHEN and CDR2 SYDVKM. The CDR3 runs 15 residues. The junction had 4 bases not matched to a gene; V was cut back by 4 bases and J by 4 bases. The CDR3 coding sequence is TGTGCCAGCAGTTACGGGACTAGCGCTTACAATGAGCAGTTCTTC. Translation: CASSYGTSAYNEQFF. The variable domain in full, with the rest retrieved from reference TRBV28 and TRBJ2-1, is DVKVTQSSRYLVKRTGEKVFLECVQDMDHENMFWYRQDPGLGLRLIYFSYDVKMKEKGDIPEGYSVSREKKERFSLILESASTNQTSMYLCASSYGTSAYNEQFFGPGTRLTVL.

This clone came up many times. The chain uses TRBV4-1 and TRBJ2-1; no definite D call. V dropped 1 base and J dropped 4 bases, with 5 bases sitting between them. The CDR3 extends over 13 amino acids. CDR1 is MGHRA and CDR2 is YSYEKL in the germline V gene. The CDR3 DNA reads as TGCGCCAGCAGCCAAGCCTTGTACAATGAGCAGTTCTTC. It codes for CASSQALYNEQFF.

The chain carries TRBV18 and TRBJ1-5; D is unclear. Per the germline V gene, CDR1 is KGHSH and CDR2 is LQKENI. The V gene lost 3 bases and the J gene lost 1 base, with 16 bases spanning the gap. The CDR3 spans 17 residues. This chain's CDR3 is CASSPATHLLSNQPQHF. CDR3 DNA sequence: TGTGCCAGCTCACCGGCGACTCACCTCTTAAGCAATCAGCCCCAGCATTTT.

This clone was observed at least ten times. This chain connects TRBV25-1 to TRBJ2-2, with D maybe TRBD1 (6 bases). V lost 4 bases and J lost 6, with 12 bases in between. CDR1 and CDR2 (germline): MGHDK, SYGVNS. The CDR3 is 14 residues long. CDR3 residues: CASSGPGEAGELFF. The CDR3 DNA is TGTGCCAGCAGTGGCCCAGGGGAAGCCGGGGAGCTGTTTTTT.

This clone was seen a few times. The CDR3 bases are TGTGCCAGCAGCGGACTAGCGTCCGGGGAGCTGTTTTTT. Translating gives CASSGLASGELFF. The chain has TRBV2 and TRBJ2-2; 9 bases agree with TRBD2. Germline V CDR1 and CDR2: SNHLY, FYNNEI. With V trimmed by 6 bases and J by 6 bases, 2 bases remained unmatched. This CDR3 spans 13 amino acids.

The chain employs TRBV4-1 and TRBJ2-7, with unresolved D. The CDR3 runs to 11 residues. CDR1 is MGHRA and CDR2 is YSYEKL in the germline V gene. Trimming pared 2 bases from V and 12 bases from J, leaving 11 bases between. The CDR3 DNA sequence: TGCGCCAGCAGCCAACGACAAGTCCTGTACTTC. Encoded protein: CASSQRQVLYF.

The CDR3 DNA follows: TGTGCCAGCAGTTTCTGGGGCGAAACTAATGAAAAACTGTTTTTT. Its protein is CASSFWGETNEKLFF. The chain recombines TRBV28 with TRBJ1-4; D is perhaps TRBD1 (5 bases). The V end lost 3 bases, the J end lost 1 base, and 9 bases lay between the germline ends. The CDR3 runs 15 residues. Germline V gene lookup returns CDR1 MDHEN and CDR2 SYDVKM. The entire variable domain, with the rest obtained from reference TRBV28 and TRBJ1-4, is as follows: DVKVTQSSRYLVKRTGEKVFLECVQDMDHENMFWYRQDPGLGLRLIYFSYDVKMKEKGDIPEGYSVSREKKERFSLILESASTNQTSMYLCASSFWGETNEKLFFGSGTQLSVL.

This clone came up once. J is TRBJ1-3 and V is TRBV28, with 7 positions matching TRBD1. The CDR3 extends over 14 amino acids. V was pared by 6 bases and J by 4 bases, with 6 bases of the junction left unmatched. Germline CDR1 reads MDHEN; CDR2 reads SYDVKM. The CDR3 region is CASRTGTYGNTIYF. DNA of the CDR3: TGTGCCAGCAGGACAGGGACCTACGGAAACACCATATATTTT.

The chain carries TRBV10-3 and TRBJ2-7, with D possibly matching TRBD1 (6 bases). The CDR3 loop spans 15 amino acids. V shed 6 bases and J shed 1 base, with 16 bases lying between them. Germline CDR1 ENHRY, CDR2 SYGVKD. CDR3 region: CAISEGGRRSYEQYF. CDR3 DNA: TGTGCCATCAGCGAAGGGGGTCGGAGATCCTACGAGCAGTACTTC.

The chain recombines TRBV27 with TRBJ2-1; D is ambiguous. This CDR3 contains 13 residues. Trimming removed 3 bases at V and 9 bases at J, with 12 bases between. The germline CDR1 and CDR2 sequences are MNHEY and SMNVEV (reference sequence). Here the CDR3 reads CASSFPDELEQFF. The CDR3 DNA reads as TGTGCCAGCAGTTTCCCGGACGAACTTGAGCAGTTCTTC.

This clone was seen a single time. The rearrangement joins TRBV15 to TRBJ2-7; no firm D call. V was shortened by 4 bases and J by 5 bases, with 12 bases between the two germline ends. This CDR3 has 13 residues. Germline assignment: CDR1 LNHNV and CDR2 YYDKDF (reference sequence). In DNA form, the CDR3 reads TGTGCCACCAGCACCCTTGTCTCGGACGAGCAGTACTTC. Amino acid sequence: CATSTLVSDEQYF.

The chain combines TRBV5-5 with TRBJ1-1; no clear D. CDR1 is SGHKS, CDR2 YYEKEE, per germline (reference sequence). The CDR3 extends over 14 amino acids. Trimming left V 0 bases short and J 3 bases short, with 9 bases between. The CDR3 loop reads CASSLGWADTEAFF. CDR3 sequence (DNA): TGTGCCAGCAGCTTGGGATGGGCGGACACTGAAGCTTTCTTT. Supplemented by reference TRBV5-5 and TRBJ1-1, the full variable domain reads DAGVTQSPTHLIKTRGQQVTLRCSPISGHKSVSWYQQVLGQGPQFIFQYYEKEERGRGNFPDRFSARQFPNYSSELNVNALLLGDSALYLCASSLGWADTEAFFGQGTRLTVV.

The gene calls are TRBV7-9 and TRBJ1-1; 9 positions agree with TRBD1. CDR3 size: 12 residues. Losses at the gene ends were 5 bases for V and 8 bases for J; bases not matched to a gene: 3. Germline assignment: CDR1 SEHNR and CDR2 FQNEAQ (reference sequence). In DNA form, the CDR3 reads TGTGCCAGCAGCAGAGGACAGGGGGAAGCTTTCTTT. Translated, it gives CASSRGQGEAFF. Together with reference TRBV7-9 and TRBJ1-1, the CDR3 gives the full variable domain: DTGVSQNPRHKITKRGQNVTFRCDPISEHNRLYWYRQTLGQGPEFLTYFQNEAQLEKSRLLSDRFSAERPKGSFSTLEIQRTEQGDSAMYLCASSRGQGEAFFGQGTRLTVV.

The chain joins TRBV4-2 to TRBJ2-1; the D gene is possibly TRBD2 (5 bases). V lost 0 bases and J lost 7, with 13 bases in between. This CDR3 is built from 15 residues. Germline CDR1 and CDR2: LGHNA and YNFKEQ. The CDR3 reads CASSQESFRGNEQFF. The CDR3 DNA reads TGTGCCAGCAGCCAAGAATCCTTCCGGGGAAATGAGCAGTTCTTC.